A selection of T cell receptor beta chains follows, all from one sample in a study of beta chain features in type 1 diabetes. TCRdb's copy holds only in-frame clones and misses some; the assay was immunoSEQ multiplex PCR. The table shows roughly 150,000 clones, with roughly 9% occurring only once. Source material: central memory CD4+ T cells from blood. These receptors were taken from a woman aged 25-40 years with type 1 diabetes. Both conserved end residues are part of each CDR3. Each record gives: D gene, clone size, V gene, J gene, CDR3 protein, CDR3 DNA. A D gene is named only where the DNA matches it firmly. The size field is filled for only some rows; it gives once, few, many or a size class.

>NA|few|TRBV27|TRBJ1-2
CASSFWGRDTPDGYTF
TGTGCCAGCAGTTTTTGGGGCAGGGACACACCCGATGGCTACACCTTC
>TRBD1|few|TRBV2|TRBJ2-1
CATLPPDRGLNEQFF
TGTGCAACCCTCCCGCCGGACAGGGGGCTGAATGAGCAGTTCTTC
>TRBD2|few|TRBV29-1|TRBJ2-3
CSVEESSGTRDTQYF
TGCAGCGTTGAAGAGTCTAGCGGGACTAGAGATACGCAGTATTTT
>NA|many|TRBV7-9|TRBJ2-1
CASSRRAGSIGEQFF
TGTGCCAGCAGCCGAAGAGCGGGCTCCATCGGTGAGCAGTTCTTC
>TRBD1|few|TRBV2|TRBJ1-2
CASSAGQDYGYTF
TGTGCCAGCAGTGCTGGACAGGACTATGGCTACACCTTC
>NA|few|TRBV5-1|TRBJ2-7
CASSQRHGQNPYEQYF
TGCGCCAGCAGCCAACGGCATGGACAGAATCCTTACGAGCAGTACTTC
>NA|NA|TRBV4-1|TRBJ2-3
CASSQGMSFADTQYF
TGCGCCAGCAGCCAAGGAATGAGCTTCGCAGATACGCAGTATTTT
>NA|few|TRBV28|TRBJ2-5
CASSLWQQETQYF
TGTGCCAGCAGTTTATGGCAGCAAGAGACCCAGTACTTC
>NA|NA|TRBV7-2|TRBJ1-1
CASSLEMGSGAFF
TGTGCCAGCAGCTTAGAAATGGGCTCTGGTGCTTTCTTT
>TRBD2|many|TRBV9|TRBJ2-1
CASSAASGMGQQFF
TGTGCCAGCAGCGCCGCTAGCGGGATGGGTCAGCAGTTCTTC
>NA|NA|TRBV10-3|TRBJ2-1
CAITPGMGNEQFF
TGTGCCATCACCCCGGGGATGGGGAATGAGCAGTTCTTC
>TRBD1|NA|TRBV13|TRBJ1-5
CASSAWTGRQPQHF
TGTGCCAGCAGCGCCTGGACAGGGCGTCAGCCCCAGCATTTT
>NA|few|TRBV28|TRBJ1-1
CASSLWDQGMYTEAFF
TGTGCCAGCAGTTTATGGGATCAGGGAATGTACACTGAAGCTTTCTTT
>NA|few|TRBV14|TRBJ1-1
CASSQITDGTEAFF
TGTGCCAGCAGCCAAATAACAGATGGTACTGAAGCTTTCTTT
>TRBD1|NA|TRBV5-4|TRBJ2-5
CASSLQGEETQYF
TGTGCCAGCAGCTTGCAGGGGGAAGAGACCCAGTACTTC